Here is one TCR beta chain with its context. TCRdb's copy holds only in-frame clones and misses some; the assay was immunoSEQ multiplex PCR. This table holds more than 13,000 clones, under 70% found once. These data belong to a study of graft-versus-host responses after intestinal transplantation. V was clipped by 9 bases and J by 5 bases; unmatched bases: 6. Per the germline V gene, CDR1 is MNHEY and CDR2 is SVGAGI. CDR3 size: 14 residues. Lymphocytes (intraepithelial and lamina propria) were released by processing the graft tissue. The source material was ileum tissue, sampled around 95 weeks after intestinal transplantation. J is TRBJ2-1 and V is TRBV6-5, with 11 bases aligning to TRBD1. The sequence came from a human patient who received an intestinal transplant, so some T cells may come from the graft donor. The CDR3 protein is CASRDRGYNNEQFF. CDR3 DNA sequence: TGTGCCAGTCGGGACAGGGGGTATAACAATGAGCAGTTCTTC.